Listed below are T cell receptor beta chains from one sample, sequenced in a study of T cells after yellow fever vaccination. From the 5' RACE reads, TCRdb called clonotypes with MiXCR, one entry per CDR3 protein. The sample consists of about 340,000 distinct CDR3 sequences, about 12% of them appearing once. Sequences were derived from CD4+ T cells sorted from PBMCs, sampled 15 days after the yellow fever booster vaccination. Source of these receptors: a man between 18 and 29 years old who received the YFV17D yellow fever vaccine. CDR3s include the opening cysteine and the closing phenylalanine or tryptophan. D genes are given only for firm matches. Size values are once, few and many counts, or a class for expanded clones, and some rows have none.

v_call	d_call	j_call	clone_size	cdr3_aa	cdr3_nt
TRBV7-2	NA	TRBJ2-6	NA	CASSSKDRQLSGANVLTF	TGTGCCAGCAGTTCCAAAGATCGGCAGCTCTCTGGGGCCAACGTCCTGACTTTC
TRBV4-3	TRBD2	TRBJ2-3	many	CASSQEGLAGGSDTQYF	TGCGCCAGCAGCCAAGAGGGACTAGCGGGGGGGAGCGATACGCAGTATTTT
TRBV4-3	NA	TRBJ2-2	NA	CASSPQAGTETGELFF	TGCGCCAGCAGCCCCCAGGCGGGGACAGAGACCGGGGAGCTGTTTTTT
TRBV28	TRBD2	TRBJ2-1	few	CASSRTSGGWNEQFF	TGTGCCAGCAGTCGGACTAGCGGGGGGTGGAATGAGCAGTTCTTC
TRBV7-2	NA	TRBJ1-2	NA	CASNGDGRGIYGYTF	TGTGCCAGCAATGGGGATGGTCGGGGGATCTATGGCTACACCTTC
TRBV24-1	NA	TRBJ1-2	many	CATQTNGALDGYTF	TGTGCCACTCAGACCAACGGGGCCTTGGATGGCTACACCTTC
TRBV21-1	NA	TRBJ1-1	NA	CASRTRQIISDTEAFF	TGTGCCAGCAGGACCAGACAGATCATATCGGACACTGAAGCTTTCTTT
TRBV7-2	NA	TRBJ2-3	NA	CASSLVGTQGDTQYF	TGTGCCAGCAGCTTAGTGGGGACTCAGGGAGATACGCAGTATTTT
TRBV4-1	TRBD1	TRBJ1-1	NA	CASSRGQGALNTEAFF	TGCGCCAGCAGCCGAGGACAGGGCGCGCTGAACACTGAAGCTTTCTTT
TRBV9	TRBD2	TRBJ2-2	few	CASSARTSGLGTGELFF	TGTGCCAGCAGCGCCAGGACTAGCGGCCTAGGTACCGGGGAGCTGTTTTTT
TRBV10-3	TRBD1	TRBJ1-6	NA	CAAAFDRDPYNSPLHF	TGTGCCGCCGCTTTTGACAGGGACCCCTATAATTCACCCCTCCACTTT
TRBV5-1	NA	TRBJ1-2	NA	CASSPDVNYGYTF	TGCGCCAGCAGTCCCGACGTCAACTATGGCTACACCTTC
TRBV5-1	TRBD2	TRBJ2-3	NA	CASSPLLSGGPRDTQYF	TGCGCCAGCAGCCCCCTCCTGTCGGGGGGGCCAAGAGATACGCAGTATTTT
TRBV5-1	NA	TRBJ2-1	NA	CASSLVAGANNEQFF	TGCGCCAGCAGCTTGGTGGCGGGGGCCAACAATGAGCAGTTCTTC
TRBV6-6	TRBD1	TRBJ2-2	NA	CASSVQGASGELFF	TGTGCCAGCAGTGTACAGGGGGCGTCCGGGGAGCTGTTTTTT
TRBV10-1	TRBD1	TRBJ1-1	few	CASRLWQGARGTEAFF	TGCGCCAGCAGGCTCTGGCAGGGGGCTCGAGGGACTGAAGCTTTCTTT
TRBV5-3	NA	TRBJ2-7	NA	CARPPGVGGAHEQYF	TGTGCCAGACCCCCCGGGGTCGGAGGGGCCCACGAGCAGTACTTC
TRBV10-3	TRBD1	TRBJ2-7	few	CAIGTGGRLLSYEQYF	TGTGCCATCGGGACAGGGGGCAGATTGTTATCCTACGAGCAGTACTTC
TRBV9	NA	TRBJ2-5	few	CASSVRGRETQYF	TGTGCCAGCAGCGTAAGGGGTAGAGAGACCCAGTACTTC
TRBV28	TRBD1	TRBJ2-3	many	CASSSPGQGTDTQYF	TGTGCCAGCAGTTCTCCGGGACAGGGAACAGATACGCAGTATTTT
TRBV5-4	TRBD2	TRBJ2-1	few	CASSGRTGGVNEQFF	TGTGCCAGCAGCGGTAGGACGGGGGGAGTCAATGAGCAGTTCTTC
TRBV6-5	NA	TRBJ1-2	NA	CASSYYGSYGYTF	TGTGCCAGCAGTTACTACGGGAGCTATGGCTACACCTTC
TRBV18	NA	TRBJ1-4	few	CASSPNPLGEKLFF	TGTGCCAGCTCACCAAACCCTTTGGGGGAAAAACTGTTTTTT
TRBV7-2	NA	TRBJ1-5	NA	CASSLGRGGGDQPQHF	TGTGCCAGCAGCCTGGGTAGGGGAGGAGGCGATCAGCCCCAGCATTTT
TRBV5-5	TRBD1	TRBJ1-1	few	CASRHRDRGRNTEAFF	TGTGCCAGCAGGCACCGGGACAGGGGGCGGAACACTGAAGCTTTCTTT
TRBV29-1	NA	TRBJ1-2	few	CSVDWAGIYGYTF	TGCAGCGTTGATTGGGCAGGGATCTATGGCTACACCTTC
TRBV11-2	TRBD1	TRBJ1-2	few	CASSLGWGQGADGYTF	TGTGCCAGCAGCTTAGGCTGGGGACAGGGGGCCGATGGCTACACCTTC